A selection of T cell receptor beta chains follows, all from one sample in a study of T cell changes during pregnancy in multiple sclerosis. The assay was immunoSEQ multiplex PCR, and TCRdb's table has in-frame clones only and misses some. The table records 90,000 to 130,000 clones, 80% to 95% of them present only once. Sequenced here: peripheral blood, sampled in the third trimester of pregnancy. These TCRs come from a female donor with multiple sclerosis, enrolled in a pregnancy study. Both conserved end residues are trimmed from each CDR3. A D gene is named only where the DNA matches it firmly.

J | V | D | CDR3
TRBJ1-2 | TRBV28 | TRBD1 | ASSTTKGAGGYT
TRBJ1-5 | TRBV19 | TRBD1 | ASTQGQGTGQPQH
TRBJ2-1 | TRBV6-5 | TRBD1 | ASSPWTGGNEQF
TRBJ2-7 | TRBV28 | . | ASSLHAGSYEQY
TRBJ1-5 | TRBV27 | TRBD1 | ASSQSTGSQPQH
TRBJ1-1 | TRBV5-5 | . | ASSLGTHTEAF
TRBJ1-1 | TRBV11-2 | . | ASSLDSAGRANTEAF
TRBJ1-4 | TRBV20-1 | . | SARLGEKLF
TRBJ2-5 | TRBV7-2 | . | ASSFRGRETQY
TRBJ2-1 | TRBV4-1 | TRBD2 | ASSQQGLAGGLLNYNEQF
TRBJ1-1 | TRBV5-4 | . | ASSPRMNTEAF
TRBJ1-1 | TRBV19 | . | ASSDRRLTEAF
TRBJ2-3 | TRBV6-1 | TRBD2 | ASSDGTSGVFFPSDTQY
TRBJ1-1 | TRBV5-1 | TRBD1 | ASSQGGLNTEAF
TRBJ1-1 | TRBV19 | . | ASSIEWGVMNTEAF
TRBJ2-1 | TRBV9 | TRBD2 | ASSVLGTSGNEQF
TRBJ1-1 | TRBV6-5 | . | ASSTQGANTEAF
TRBJ2-3 | TRBV9 | . | ASKAGVGDTQY
TRBJ2-7 | TRBV30 | . | AWSVKGRNEQY
TRBJ2-1 | TRBV7-7 | TRBD2 | ASSLKLAGGPRDNEQF
TRBJ1-1 | TRBV19 | . | ASSIDRNSRGAF
TRBJ1-2 | TRBV6-6 | . | ASSSTGAAHYGYT
TRBJ1-2 | TRBV15 | . | ATSRDLVYGYT
TRBJ2-4 | TRBV5-1 | TRBD2 | ASSARLAGGGIVQY
TRBJ1-6 | TRBV15 | TRBD1 | ATSGLGGLKSSPLH
TRBJ2-7 | TRBV28 | . | ASRRDTQIGEQY
TRBJ2-1 | TRBV6-5 | TRBD1 | ASSYSTGDSYNEQF
TRBJ2-1 | TRBV5-1 | . | ASSFGGTGNEQF